These 27 T cell receptor beta chains originate from one sample sequenced in a study of OX40 agonist ivuxolimab in advanced cancers. The table came from immunoSEQ multiplex PCR; TCRdb's copy has only in-frame clones and leaves some out. The sample shows tens of thousands of clones, 87% of them seen only once. Specimen: CD4+ or CD8+ T cells sorted from blood, collected in a trial of the OX40 agonist ivuxolimab. The receptor source for this set is an adult with an advanced solid tumor such as melanoma, head and neck, liver or kidney cancer.

This clone was counted between two and nine times. The V and J genes are TRBV7-9 and TRBJ2-7, with D possibly matching TRBD1 (6 bases). The CDR3 extends over 12 amino acids. Germline V gene lookup returns CDR1 SEHNR and CDR2 FQNEAQ (reference sequence). Trimming stripped 0 bases from V and 6 bases from J, with 6 bases between. In nucleotides, the CDR3 is TGTGCCAGCAGCTTAGCAGGGGGCGAGCAGTACTTC. This sequence encodes CASSLAGGEQYF.

The J gene is TRBJ2-5, the V gene TRBV5-1; tentatively, D is TRBD1 (5 bases). Germline V CDR1 and CDR2: SGHRS, YFSETQ. This CDR3 is built from 17 residues. V was trimmed by 3 bases and J by 0 bases, leaving 18 bases between them. The CDR3 DNA is TGCGCCAGCAGCTCGCCAGGGAAGGGGTTATACCAAGAGACCCAGTACTTC. It specifies CASSSPGKGLYQETQYF.

J is TRBJ1-1 and V is TRBV6-6, with D maybe TRBD1 (5 bases). Germline V lookup: CDR1 MNHNY, CDR2 SVGAGI (reference sequence). V was shortened by 7 bases and J by 3 bases, with 21 bases between the two germline ends. The CDR3 extends over 16 amino acids. The DNA for the CDR3 is TGTGCCAGCACTCAATCGGGGGTCCGGGCCGACACTGAAGCTTTCTTT. Protein: CASTQSGVRADTEAFF.

In its sample, this clone was seen once. This chain joins TRBV2 and TRBJ2-3, with 7 bases matching TRBD2. The germline gives CDR1 SNHLY, CDR2 FYNNEI. V shed 8 bases, J shed 0 bases, and the junction held 8 bases outside the gene matches. The CDR3 sequence is 15 residues long. The DNA of the CDR3 is TGTGCCAGCGTTCGACTAGCCCTAAGCACAGATACGCAGTATTTT. Translating it yields CASVRLALSTDTQYF.

The chain couples TRBV15 to TRBJ1-4; tentatively, D is TRBD1 (6 bases). The CDR3 has 12 amino acids. Trimming removed 7 bases at V and 5 bases at J, with 8 bases between. Germline V gene lookup returns CDR1 LNHNV and CDR2 YYDKDF (reference sequence). The CDR3 loop is CATNRENEKLFF. The CDR3 DNA follows: TGTGCCACCAACAGGGAGAATGAAAAACTGTTTTTT.

This clone was observed once. This chain links TRBV11-3 with TRBJ2-3; 7 positions agree with TRBD2. The CDR3 covers 15 residues. V was pared by 1 base and J by 4 bases, with 5 bases of the junction left unmatched. Germline CDR1 reads SGHNT; CDR2 reads YENEEA. The CDR3, as DNA: TGTGCCAGCAGCTTAGTGGCGGGGGAGGCAGATACGCAGTATTTT. Protein: CASSLVAGEADTQYF.

This chain joins TRBV6-5 and TRBJ1-1; TRBD1 aligns across 8 bases. The CDR3 runs to 13 residues. V lost 7 bases and J lost 5; bases outside the gene matches: 6. Germline assignment: CDR1 MNHEY and CDR2 SVGAGI. CDR3 protein: CASIQTGGTEAFF. CDR3 DNA sequence: TGTGCCAGCATCCAAACAGGGGGGACTGAAGCTTTCTTT.

This clone was seen repeatedly, ten times or more. V usage is TRBV9 and J usage is TRBJ1-2, with D unclear. Trimming left V 4 bases short and J 7 bases short, with 17 bases between. Germline V lookup: CDR1 SGDLS, CDR2 YYNGEE. The CDR3 extends over 14 amino acids. This CDR3 reads CASSSQDWIRGYTF. CDR3 coding DNA: TGTGCCAGCAGCTCCCAGGACTGGATACGTGGCTACACCTTC.

V usage is TRBV19 and J usage is TRBJ1-1; D gene uncertain. Germline CDR1 LNHDA, CDR2 SQIVND (reference sequence). This CDR3 has 14 residues. V was clipped by 3 bases and J by 7 bases, with 15 bases between them. CDR3 coding DNA: TGTGCCAGTAGTATCGGTCTCATGCTTGATGAAGCTTTCTTT. It encodes CASSIGLMLDEAFF.

This chain connects TRBV13 to TRBJ2-1; D uncertain. Germline CDR1 and CDR2: PRHDT and FYEKMQ (reference sequence). CDR3 length: 18 residues. Trimming took off 4 bases at V and 0 bases at J, with 19 bases between the two ends. The CDR3 DNA sequence: TGTGCCAGCAGCTCATCCTATCTCGGCAGAAACTCCTACAATGAGCAGTTCTTC. Translating gives CASSSSYLGRNSYNEQFF.

The chain couples TRBV9 to TRBJ1-2, with D hard to call. This CDR3 spans 13 amino acids. The V and J ends lost 0 bases and 4 bases respectively, with 7 bases between them. Germline V gives CDR1 SGDLS, CDR2 YYNGEE. CDR3 in amino acids: CASSVDSAYGYTF. CDR3 bases: TGTGCCAGCAGCGTAGACAGCGCCTATGGCTACACCTTC.

The chain couples TRBV4-2 to TRBJ2-3; 8 positions agree with TRBD1. The CDR3 consists of 16 residues. The V segment lost 2 bases and the J segment 3 bases; nucleotides outside the gene matches: 7. Germline lookup yields CDR1 LGHNA and CDR2 YNFKEQ. For the CDR3, the DNA is TGTGCCAGCAGCCAATTTGACAGGGGAGGAACAGATACGCAGTATTTT. It is translated as CASSQFDRGGTDTQYF.

This chain joins TRBV27 and TRBJ1-1, with TRBD1 identical over 7 bases. The J segment lost 1 base and the V segment lost 2 bases, leaving 10 bases of the junction unmatched. The CDR3 loop spans 17 amino acids. Germline loops: CDR1 MNHEY, CDR2 SMNVEV (reference sequence). The CDR3 spells CASSLAPRGRKNTEAFF. CDR3 bases: TGTGCCAGCAGTTTAGCCCCGAGGGGGCGGAAGAACACTGAAGCTTTCTTT.

The chain carries TRBV5-1 and TRBJ2-5; 9 bases match TRBD2. Germline V gene lookup returns CDR1 SGHRS and CDR2 YFSETQ. With V trimmed by 2 bases and J by 0 bases, 8 bases remained unmatched. CDR3 length: 17 residues. The CDR3 DNA reads as TGCGCCAGCAGCTTCCAGACTAGCGGAGAGTACCAAGAGACCCAGTACTTC. The encoded protein is CASSFQTSGEYQETQYF.

This clone was seen once. V usage is TRBV11-3 and J usage is TRBJ1-2; a possible D gene is TRBD1 (5 bases). The CDR3 covers 14 residues. Trimming took 1 base from V and 3 from J, leaving 9 bases between them. CDR1 is SGHNT, CDR2 YENEEA, per germline. The CDR3 region is CASSLGGTDYGYTF. The CDR3 DNA is TGTGCCAGCAGCTTAGGAGGGACGGACTATGGCTACACCTTC.

The chain couples TRBV5-1 to TRBJ1-2, with D possibly being TRBD1 (6 bases). V shed 6 bases and J shed 5 bases, with 8 bases lying between them. The CDR3 is 11 amino acids. Germline V gives CDR1 SGHRS, CDR2 YFSETQ. The CDR3 loop is CASIGGYGYTF. CDR3 coding DNA: TGCGCCAGCATAGGGGGGTATGGCTACACCTTC.

The table lists this clone with a few counts. The gene calls are TRBV7-6 and TRBJ1-3; a weak D match, TRBD1 (6 bases). The CDR3 is 13 residues long. In germline, CDR1 is SGHVS, CDR2 FNYEAQ. V was clipped by 0 bases and J by 12 bases, with 12 bases between them. The CDR3: CASSLAGKGVIYF. DNA for the CDR3: TGTGCCAGCAGCTTAGCAGGCAAGGGGGTCATATATTTT.

The chain has TRBV5-6 and TRBJ2-5; D is ambiguous. The J call may be mistaken, given a closer DNA end match to TRBJ2-7. The CDR3 consists of 15 residues. Germline-derived CDR1 and CDR2 are SGHDT and YYEEEE. The CDR3 loop is CASSLWAGTPYEQYF. CDR3 nucleotide sequence: TGTGCCAGCAGCTTGTGGGCCGGTACCCCCTACGAGCAGTACTTC.

This sequence joins TRBV11-2 and TRBJ1-6; 10 bases line up with TRBD1. The V and J ends lost 1 base and 10 bases, in that order; junction bases with no gene match: 1. The germline V gene encodes CDR1 SGHAT and CDR2 FQNNGV. The CDR3 sequence is 14 residues long. The CDR3 sequence is CASSLGTGGSPLHF. The CDR3 DNA is TGTGCCAGCAGCTTAGGGACAGGGGGATCACCCCTCCACTTT.

The chain is built from TRBV7-8 and TRBJ1-1; D possibly corresponds to TRBD1 (5 bases). The V end was cut by 5 bases, the J end by 7 bases, with 14 bases between. There are 13 residues in the CDR3. Germline values: CDR1 SGHVS, CDR2 FQNEAQ. CDR3 residues: CASSPRVWGEAFF. The CDR3 DNA sequence: TGTGCCAGCAGCCCCAGGGTGTGGGGTGAAGCTTTCTTT.

The chain joins TRBV19 to TRBJ2-3; 10 bases are a match to TRBD1. V was clipped by 6 bases and J by 4 bases; unmatched bases: 16. CDR3 length equals 18 residues. Germline loops: CDR1 LNHDA, CDR2 SQIVND (reference sequence). CDR3 protein: CASSRLDRGLLSPDTQYF. CDR3 DNA: TGTGCCAGTAGCCGCCTCGACAGGGGGCTCCTTTCCCCAGATACGCAGTATTTT.

The gene calls are TRBV12-5 and TRBJ1-4, with D unresolved. This CDR3 is built from 16 residues. Germline-derived CDR1 and CDR2 are LGHNT and FRNRAP. Trimming shortened V by 3 bases and J by 4 bases, and 15 bases separated the two germline ends. CDR3 sequence (DNA): TGTGCTAGTGGTTTCAGCTCCGGGATAATTAATGAAAAACTGTTTTTT. Translation: CASGFSSGIINEKLFF.

This rearrangement joins TRBV27 to TRBJ2-5; 12 positions agree with TRBD2. V gave up 5 bases and J gave up 5 bases; unmatched junction bases: 3. This CDR3 has 14 residues. Germline V lookup: CDR1 MNHEY, CDR2 SMNVEV (reference sequence). CDR3 loop: CASSPLAGGETQYF. For the CDR3, the DNA is TGTGCCAGCAGTCCCCTAGCGGGAGGGGAGACCCAGTACTTC.

The chain is built from TRBV27 and TRBJ2-3; weak D call: TRBD2 (6 bases). Germline V gene sequence: CDR1 MNHEY, CDR2 SMNVEV (reference sequence). V was trimmed by 5 bases and J by 1 base, leaving 13 bases between them. The CDR3 contains 15 residues. Written as DNA, the CDR3 is TGTGCCAGCAGTCCAAGATGGGGGGGCACAGATACGCAGTATTTT. Protein: CASSPRWGGTDTQYF.

The CDR3 DNA follows: TGTGCCATAGCAAAGGGACACCTGAACACTGAAGCTTTCTTT. This sequence encodes CAIAKGHLNTEAFF. The chain uses TRBV2 and TRBJ1-1, with a weak D call TRBD1 (6 bases). The V gene lost 10 bases and the J gene lost 0 bases, with 15 bases spanning the gap. The CDR3 spans 14 residues. Germline assignment: CDR1 SNHLY and CDR2 FYNNEI.

V is TRBV11-2 and J is TRBJ1-1, with D uncertain. V was cut by 0 bases and J by 5 bases, with 7 bases left in between. CDR1 and CDR2 (germline): SGHAT, FQNNGV. This CDR3 spans 13 amino acids. CDR3 sequence: CASSLDAGTEAFF. In DNA form, the CDR3 reads TGTGCCAGCAGCTTAGATGCTGGGACTGAAGCTTTCTTT.

CDR3 DNA sequence: TGTGCCAGCACCCTGGCATTGGGGTTGAACACTGAAGCTTTCTTT. Translation: CASTLALGLNTEAFF. This chain connects TRBV27 to TRBJ1-1; D remains unclear. Germline V gene data show CDR1 as MNHEY and CDR2 as SMNVEV (reference sequence). V shed 7 bases and J shed 0 bases, with 15 bases lying between them. The CDR3 totals 15 residues.